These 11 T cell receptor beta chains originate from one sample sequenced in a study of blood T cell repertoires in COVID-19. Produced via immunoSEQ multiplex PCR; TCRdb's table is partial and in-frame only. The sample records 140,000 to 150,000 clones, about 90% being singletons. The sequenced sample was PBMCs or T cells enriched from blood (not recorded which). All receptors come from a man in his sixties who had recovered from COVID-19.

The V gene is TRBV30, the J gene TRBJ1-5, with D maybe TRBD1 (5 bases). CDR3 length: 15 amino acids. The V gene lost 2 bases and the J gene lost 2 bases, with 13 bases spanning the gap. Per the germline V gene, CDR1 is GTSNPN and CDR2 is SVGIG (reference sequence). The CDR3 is CAWSLDTSRNQPQHF. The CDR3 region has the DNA TGTGCCTGGAGTTTGGACACCAGCCGCAATCAGCCCCAGCATTTT. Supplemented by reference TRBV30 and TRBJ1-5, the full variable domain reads SQTIHQWPATLVQPVGSPLSLECTVEGTSNPNLYWYRQAAGRGLQLLFYSVGIGQISSEVPQNLSASRPQDRQFILSSKKLLLSDSGFYLCAWSLDTSRNQPQHFGDGTRLSIL.

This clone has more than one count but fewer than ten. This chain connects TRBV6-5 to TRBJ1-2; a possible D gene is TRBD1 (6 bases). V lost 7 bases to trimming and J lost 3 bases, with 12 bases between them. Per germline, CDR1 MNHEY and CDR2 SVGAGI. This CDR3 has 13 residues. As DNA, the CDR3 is TGTGCCAGCACTTCGACAGGAGACTATGGCTACACCTTC. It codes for CASTSTGDYGYTF.

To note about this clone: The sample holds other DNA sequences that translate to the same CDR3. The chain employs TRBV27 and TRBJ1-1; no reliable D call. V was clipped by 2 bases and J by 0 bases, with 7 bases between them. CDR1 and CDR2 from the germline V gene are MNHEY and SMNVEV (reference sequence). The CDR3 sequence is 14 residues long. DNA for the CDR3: TGTGCCAGCAGTTTAAGGCGGGTGAACACTGAAGCTTTCTTT. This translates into CASSLRRVNTEAFF.

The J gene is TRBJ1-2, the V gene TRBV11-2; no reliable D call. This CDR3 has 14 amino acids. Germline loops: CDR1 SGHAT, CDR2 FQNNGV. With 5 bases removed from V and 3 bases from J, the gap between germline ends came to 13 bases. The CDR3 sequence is CASSLGRIDYGYTF. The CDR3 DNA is TGTGCCAGCAGCCTTGGCAGGATTGACTATGGCTACACCTTC.

The CDR3 is CASRNSGTGGSGELFF. DNA of the CDR3: TGTGCCAGCAGAAACTCCGGGACAGGGGGGTCCGGGGAGCTGTTTTTT. The chain couples TRBV28 to TRBJ2-2, with 11 bases identical to TRBD1. Trimming removed 6 bases from V and 6 bases from J; junction bases left unmatched: 9. The CDR3 totals 16 residues. From germline, CDR1 is MDHEN and CDR2 SYDVKM.

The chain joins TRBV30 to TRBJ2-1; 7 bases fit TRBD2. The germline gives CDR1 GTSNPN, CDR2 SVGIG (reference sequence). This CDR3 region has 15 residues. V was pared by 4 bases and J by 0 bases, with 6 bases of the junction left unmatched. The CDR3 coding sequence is TGTGCCTGGACGGGGGGATCTAGCTCCTACAATGAGCAGTTCTTC. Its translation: CAWTGGSSSYNEQFF.

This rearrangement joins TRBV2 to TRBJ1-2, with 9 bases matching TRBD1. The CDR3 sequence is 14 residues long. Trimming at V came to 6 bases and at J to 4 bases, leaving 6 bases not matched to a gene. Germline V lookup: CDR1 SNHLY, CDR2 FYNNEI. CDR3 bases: TGTGCCAGCAGGGACAGGGGATCTGGCTATGGCTACACCTTC. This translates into CASRDRGSGYGYTF.

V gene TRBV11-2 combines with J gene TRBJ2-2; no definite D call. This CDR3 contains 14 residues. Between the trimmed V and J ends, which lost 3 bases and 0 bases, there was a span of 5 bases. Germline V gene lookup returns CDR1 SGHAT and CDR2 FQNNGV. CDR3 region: CASSFGPNTGELFF. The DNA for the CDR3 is TGTGCCAGCAGCTTTGGGCCGAACACCGGGGAGCTGTTTTTT.

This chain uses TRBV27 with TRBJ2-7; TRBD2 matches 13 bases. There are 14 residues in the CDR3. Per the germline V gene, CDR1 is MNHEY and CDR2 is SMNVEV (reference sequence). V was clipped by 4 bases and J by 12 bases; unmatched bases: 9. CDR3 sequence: CASSSEGLAGRWYF. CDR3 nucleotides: TGTGCCAGCAGTTCCGAGGGACTAGCGGGAAGGTGGTACTTC.

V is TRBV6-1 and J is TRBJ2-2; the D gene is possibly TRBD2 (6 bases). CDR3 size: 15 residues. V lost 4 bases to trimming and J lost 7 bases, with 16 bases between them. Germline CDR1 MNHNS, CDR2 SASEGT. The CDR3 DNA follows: TGTGCCAGCAGTGTGAGGACGAGCGGGCGCGGGGAGCTGTTTTTT. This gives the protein CASSVRTSGRGELFF.

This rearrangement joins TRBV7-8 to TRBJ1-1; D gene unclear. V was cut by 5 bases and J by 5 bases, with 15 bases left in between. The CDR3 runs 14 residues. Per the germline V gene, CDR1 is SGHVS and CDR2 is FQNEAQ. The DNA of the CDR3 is TGTGCCAGCAGCCCATTGACACGGCCGACTGAAGCTTTCTTT. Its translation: CASSPLTRPTEAFF.